A selection of T cell receptor beta chains follows, all from one sample in a study of siplizumab effects on memory and regulatory T cells. Here immunoSEQ multiplex PCR was the method, and the copy in TCRdb shows in-frame clones only, minus some. This table has about 100,000 clones, 91% appearing once. Sequenced material: CD4+ T cells sorted from blood. The source is a human donor in good health. CDR3s include the opening cysteine and the closing phenylalanine or tryptophan. D genes are given only for firm matches. Size is stated for part of the rows, as once, few or many counts, or as a class when the clone is expanded.

v_call	cdr3_length	clone_size	d_call	j_call	cdr3_nt	cdr3_aa
TRBV7-2	13	.	.	TRBJ1-4	TGTGCCAGCAGCTTAGACAGGAGAGAAAAACTGTTTTTT	CASSLDRREKLFF
TRBV2	14	.	.	TRBJ2-1	TGTGCCAGCAGTGGGCTAGAAGCCTACAATGAGCAGTTCTTC	CASSGLEAYNEQFF
TRBV30	14	.	.	TRBJ1-2	TGTGCCTGGAGCTACGGGACAACTAACTATGGCTACACCTTC	CAWSYGTTNYGYTF
TRBV15	15	.	TRBD2	TRBJ2-3	TGTGCCGTTAGCGGGGGGCTCACTAGCACAGATACGCAGTATTTT	CAVSGGLTSTDTQYF
TRBV7-9	15	.	TRBD2	TRBJ2-1	TGTGCCAGCAGCAGCGGACTAGCGGGGGGGCGTGAGCAGTTCTTC	CASSSGLAGGREQFF
TRBV14	12	.	.	TRBJ2-1	TGTGCCAGCAGCCAAGACAGGGTGGTGCAGTTCTTC	CASSQDRVVQFF
TRBV7-4	11	.	.	TRBJ2-7	TGTGCCAGCGGACGACTATACGAGCAGTACTTC	CASGRLYEQYF
TRBV6-1	14	.	TRBD1	TRBJ1-5	TGTGCCAGCAGTGAGACAGGGGAGAATCAGCCCCAGCATTTT	CASSETGENQPQHF
TRBV2	13	.	.	TRBJ2-4	TGTGCCAGCAGGGGCCAAACTGGGGGCATTCAGTACTTC	CASRGQTGGIQYF
TRBV5-1	14	.	.	TRBJ1-1	TGCGCCAGCAGCTTGGACGGGGTTCGGAATGAAGCTTTCTTT	CASSLDGVRNEAFF
TRBV30	14	once	.	TRBJ2-7	TGTGCCTGGAGGGCCGGGGTCCTAAACTTCGAGCAGTACTTC	CAWRAGVLNFEQYF
TRBV7-2	15	.	TRBD1	TRBJ2-5	TGTGCCAGCACCCTGGGACAGGGGTCTTTAAAGACCCAGTACTTC	CASTLGQGSLKTQYF
TRBV5-1	13	.	.	TRBJ2-5	TGCGCCAGCAGCTTAGTCCCAGAAGAGACCCAGTACTTC	CASSLVPEETQYF
TRBV4-1	13	.	.	TRBJ1-2	TGCGCCAGCAGCCAAGATGTCGTCGATGGCTACACCTTC	CASSQDVVDGYTF
TRBV4-1	15	.	.	TRBJ1-5	TGCGCCAGCAGCCAAGACAGGGGCCCTAATCAGCCCCAGCATTTT	CASSQDRGPNQPQHF
TRBV27	15	.	.	TRBJ2-3	TGTGCCAGCGTATCGGGCAGGGGGGTGACAGATACGCAGTATTTT	CASVSGRGVTDTQYF
TRBV4-3	16	.	.	TRBJ2-1	TGCGCCAGCAGCCAGGGAGACGGTCTGGCCAACGGTGAGCAGTTCTTC	CASSQGDGLANGEQFF
TRBV28	15	.	TRBD2	TRBJ2-3	TGTGCCAGCATCTATAGCGGGGGGAGCACAGATACGCAGTATTTT	CASIYSGGSTDTQYF
TRBV11-2	13	.	.	TRBJ1-1	TGTGCCAGCAGCTTTCGTCGTGGCACTGAAGCTTTCTTT	CASSFRRGTEAFF
TRBV30	13	few	.	TRBJ1-1	TGTGCCTGGAGTGTTAATCGGGACACTGAAGCTTTCTTT	CAWSVNRDTEAFF
TRBV6-6	13	.	.	TRBJ2-7	TGTGCCAGCAGTGACGGAATCTCCTACGAGCAGTACTTC	CASSDGISYEQYF
TRBV6-1	13	.	.	TRBJ1-2	TGTGCCAGCAGGGCCGATGGATACTATGGCTACACCTTC	CASRADGYYGYTF
TRBV12-5	16	.	.	TRBJ1-2	TGTGCTAGTGGTTTGGTACCGGTAGGCAGTTTCTATGGCTACACCTTC	CASGLVPVGSFYGYTF
TRBV19	14	few	TRBD1	TRBJ1-6	TGTGCCAGTAGTCTGGGGACAGCTAATTCACCCCTCCACTTT	CASSLGTANSPLHF
TRBV11-2	16	.	TRBD2	TRBJ2-3	TGTGCCAGCAGCCTATATAGCGGGGCCGGGGGAGATACGCAGTATTTT	CASSLYSGAGGDTQYF
TRBV4-1	15	.	TRBD1	TRBJ1-3	TGCGCCAGCAGACGGACAGGGGAAAGAGGAAACACCATATATTTT	CASRRTGERGNTIYF
TRBV6-6	13	.	TRBD1	TRBJ1-4	TGTGCCAGCAACCAGGGGGTGGGTGAAAAACTGTTTTTT	CASNQGVGEKLFF
TRBV5-1	15	.	TRBD2	TRBJ2-7	TGCGCCAGCAGCCCAATAGCGGGGAGCTCCTACGAGCAGTACTTC	CASSPIAGSSYEQYF
TRBV7-9	14	.	.	TRBJ2-2	TGTGCCAGCAGCCGGACTACGACCACCGGGGAGCTGTTTTTT	CASSRTTTTGELFF
TRBV14	16	.	.	TRBJ2-1	TGTGCCAGCAATACGGGACGGGGGGCCTCTGGCAATGAGCAGTTCTTC	CASNTGRGASGNEQFF
TRBV7-6	16	once	TRBD1	TRBJ2-3	TGTGCCAGCAGCGAACAGCGACAGGGGGGGACAGATACGCAGTATTTT	CASSEQRQGGTDTQYF
TRBV19	15	.	TRBD1	TRBJ2-1	TGTGCCAGTAGCCACACAGGGGGCGCTGGGAATGAGCAGTTCTTC	CASSHTGGAGNEQFF
TRBV6-5	14	.	.	TRBJ1-1	TGTGCCAGCAGCGTTACAGGGATCGGAACTGAAGCTTTCTTT	CASSVTGIGTEAFF
TRBV10-1	14	.	.	TRBJ2-4	TGCGCCAGCAGTGAGGACAAATGGGGAAACATTCAGTACTTC	CASSEDKWGNIQYF
TRBV7-2	14	.	.	TRBJ1-2	TGTGCCAGCAGCTTAGAGTCAACTGCATTTGGCTACACCTTC	CASSLESTAFGYTF
TRBV7-2	16	.	TRBD1	TRBJ2-3	TGTGCCAGCAGCCCGCAGGACAGGGTTGGCACAGATACGCAGTATTTT	CASSPQDRVGTDTQYF
TRBV2	14	few	TRBD2	TRBJ2-1	TGTGCCAGCAGCCGACTAGCGGGGAACAATGAGCAGTTCTTC	CASSRLAGNNEQFF
TRBV7-2	16	few	TRBD2	TRBJ2-5	TGTGCCAGCAGCCCGATGGGCGCGGGGGTTAAAGAGACCCAGTACTTC	CASSPMGAGVKETQYF
TRBV9	14	.	.	TRBJ1-1	TGTGCCAGCAGCCCAGAAGGCGGAGGGACTGAAGCTTTCTTT	CASSPEGGGTEAFF
TRBV11-3	14	.	TRBD1	TRBJ2-7	TGTGCCAGCAGCACAGGGGACAGGGGGGCCGAGCAGTACTTC	CASSTGDRGAEQYF
TRBV11-2	14	.	.	TRBJ1-5	TGTGCCAGCAGCTCCTCAGGGATCAATCAGCCCCAGCATTTT	CASSSSGINQPQHF